These 13 T cell receptor beta chains originate from one sample sequenced in a study of regulatory T cells in long-lasting Graves disease. Indicated time point: newly diagnosed GD, antithyroid drugs for less than 3 months. Extracted PBMC RNA gave rise to the TCR library. The TCR beta library used iRepertoire HTBI primers with Arm-PCR amplification of CDR3. TCRdb re-derived calls from the multiplex PCR reads in MiXCR, one entry per CDR3 protein. Of about 470,000 distinct CDR3 sequences listed, under 15% are singletons. These data were also reused for a study on T cells in Graves' hyperthyroidism and ophthalmopathy.

This specimen consisted of peripheral blood mononuclear cells (PBMCs), obtained at new diagnosis, from a patient treated with antithyroid drugs. The receptors come from a woman in her thirties with Graves disease.

This clonotype was counted only a few times. This chain uses TRBV24-1 with TRBJ2-2; TRBD2 matches 13 bases. Germline V gene data show CDR1 as KGHDR and CDR2 as SFDVKD. V trimming: 2 bases; J trimming: 3 bases; junction bases outside the gene matches: 2. This CDR3 has 17 amino acids. DNA of the CDR3: TGTGCCACCAGTGATTGGACTAGCGGGAGTCACACCGGGGAGCTGTTTTTT. Its protein product is CATSDWTSGSHTGELFF.

There are a few counts of this clonotype. The rearrangement links TRBV11-2 to TRBJ2-7; 7 bases map to TRBD1. The V gene's germline CDR1 is SGHAT and CDR2 FQNNGV. This CDR3 has 14 amino acids. Trimming at V came to 5 bases and at J to 2 bases, leaving 6 bases not matched to a gene. CDR3 protein: CASSAGQETYEQYF. The CDR3 nucleotides read TGTGCCAGCAGCGCAGGACAGGAGACCTACGAGCAGTACTTC. The variable domain in full, completed from reference TRBV11-2 and TRBJ2-7, reads EAGVAQSPRYKIIEKRQSVAFWCNPISGHATLYWYQQILGQGPKLLIQFQNNGVVDDSQLPKDRFSAERLKGVDSTLKIQPAKLEDSAVYLCASSAGQETYEQYFGPGTRLTVT.

This clonotype was recorded at least ten times. The chain combines TRBV2 with TRBJ2-7; 9 bases agree with TRBD2. Germline V gene lookup returns CDR1 SNHLY and CDR2 FYNNEI. The CDR3 spans 15 residues. J was trimmed by 2 bases and V by 8 bases; bases with no gene match: 10. Written as DNA, the CDR3 is TGTGCCAGCTACTTGGGGACTAGCTCGACCTACGAGCAGTACTTC. Translated: CASYLGTSSTYEQYF.

This clonotype was seen ten or more times. The V and J genes are TRBV20-1 and TRBJ2-7; possible D gene TRBD2, 5 bases. Trimming took off 3 bases at V and 2 bases at J, with 11 bases between the two ends. Germline V gives CDR1 DFQATT, CDR2 SNEGSKA (reference sequence). This CDR3 comprises 13 residues. The CDR3 region has the DNA TGCAGTGCTAGTTCCAGCGGAACCTACGAGCAGTACTTC. This codes for CSASSSGTYEQYF.

There are many counts of this clonotype. The chain links TRBV4-2 to TRBJ2-3, with 11 bases aligning to TRBD2. The CDR3 covers 18 residues. From germline, CDR1 is LGHNA and CDR2 YNFKEQ. V dropped 0 bases and J dropped 10; count of bases not matched to a gene: 15. CDR3 bases: TGTGCCAGCAGCCAAGAGCAACTAGCGGGAGCGTTTTTGGGTTCGCAGTATTTT. Translated: CASSQEQLAGAFLGSQYF.

In the case of this clonotype: The germline gene is not matched at one end of the junction; a read error may be the cause. The CDR3 DNA reads as TGTGCCGGCAGCCGACCCGGGGGTAGCTATGGCTACACCTTC. The encoded protein is CAGSRPGGSYGYTF. This rearrangement joins TRBV6-1 to TRBJ1-2; possible D gene TRBD1, 5 bases. The CDR3 has 14 residues. CDR1 is MNHNS, CDR2 SASEGT, per germline.

Ten or more counts support this clonotype. The rearrangement uses TRBV15 and TRBJ2-3; possible D gene TRBD1, 6 bases. This CDR3 contains 16 residues. From germline, CDR1 is LNHNV and CDR2 YYDKDF (reference sequence). V was clipped by 5 bases and J by 5 bases, with 20 bases between them. The CDR3 spells CATSSQPGGAGDTQYF. The CDR3 DNA sequence: TGTGCCACCAGCTCCCAACCTGGGGGCGCGGGAGATACGCAGTATTTT.

The table lists this clonotype with many counts. This chain uses TRBV20-1 with TRBJ1-1; D is uncertain. CDR1 is DFQATT, CDR2 SNEGSKA, per germline (reference sequence). CDR3 length equals 14 residues. V lost 3 bases and J lost 1, with 12 bases in between. CDR3 protein: CSARSGSANTEAFF. CDR3 nucleotide sequence: TGCAGTGCTAGGTCGGGATCAGCGAACACTGAAGCTTTCTTT.

This clonotype has a handful of counts. V gene TRBV4-1 combines with J gene TRBJ1-3, with unresolved D. Germline V gene data show CDR1 as MGHRA and CDR2 as YSYEKL. There are 13 residues in the CDR3. V was trimmed by 5 bases and J by 8 bases, leaving 13 bases between them. CDR3 sequence (DNA): TGCGCCAGCAGCGAACGACATCGGGACACCATATATTTT. As protein: CASSERHRDTIYF.

This sequence joins TRBV18 and TRBJ1-5; D is ambiguous. The CDR3 is made up of 15 amino acids. Trimming stripped 3 bases from V and 7 bases from J, with 16 bases between. CDR1 and CDR2 (germline): KGHSH, LQKENI. CDR3 amino acids: CASSPGRAGWQPQHF. DNA of the CDR3: TGTGCCAGCTCACCGGGAAGGGCAGGCTGGCAGCCCCAGCATTTT.

V usage is TRBV19 and J usage is TRBJ1-1; D not resolved. V lost 7 bases and J lost 1, with 7 bases in between. From germline, CDR1 is LNHDA and CDR2 SQIVND (reference sequence). There are 12 residues in the CDR3. The CDR3 nucleotides read TGTGCCAGTATAGTGGGGAACACTGAAGCTTTCTTT. Translated, it gives CASIVGNTEAFF.

In its sample, this clonotype was seen many times. This chain uses TRBV5-1 with TRBJ1-2; the D gene is possibly TRBD1 (6 bases). Trimming took 4 bases from V and 3 from J, leaving 10 bases between them. Germline V gene lookup returns CDR1 SGHRS and CDR2 YFSETQ. The CDR3 covers 13 residues. CDR3 bases: TGCGCCAGCAGCATGACAGGAGACTATGGCTACACCTTC. This gives the protein CASSMTGDYGYTF.

The chain couples TRBV5-1 to TRBJ1-5; no reliable D call. Germline V gene data show CDR1 as SGHRS and CDR2 as YFSETQ. The CDR3 length is 21 residues. Deletions cut 0 bases from V and 0 bases from J, with 25 bases between. CDR3 nucleotides: TGCGCCAGCAGCTTGGGAGCCGGGCCCCGCTATGCCAGTTATAGCAATCAGCCCCAGCATTTT. Its protein product is CASSLGAGPRYASYSNQPQHF.